This is a list of T cell receptor beta chains from one sample in a study of blood T cell repertoires in COVID-19. Profiling relied on immunoSEQ multiplex PCR, and the TCRdb table lists in-frame clones only, not all of them. Counted here are over 150,000 clones, just under 90% occurring once; the ten biggest clones make up around 12%. What was sequenced was peripheral blood. Receptors originate from a woman aged 70-85 years with COVID-19, enrolled during active disease. The CDR3 runs from the conserved cysteine through the conserved F or W. D genes are given only for firm matches. A clone size is listed for some rows: how often the clone was seen (once, few, many), or a class if it is expanded.

.,TRBV6-1,.,TRBJ1-4,CASSGDTGATNEKLFF,TGTGCCAGCAGTGGGGACACCGGTGCAACTAATGAAAAACTGTTTTTT
few,TRBV2,.,TRBJ2-1,CASTRWGDPFF,TGTGCCAGCACCCGTTGGGGGGACCCCTTCTTC
.,TRBV6-5,.,TRBJ1-2,CASSPSQGGYTF,TGTGCCAGCAGTCCTTCACAGGGTGGCTACACCTTC
.,TRBV7-3,TRBD1,TRBJ2-1,CASSLIRDRGHNEQFF,TGTGCCAGCAGCTTAATCCGGGACAGGGGTCACAATGAGCAGTTCTTC
.,TRBV5-1,.,TRBJ1-1,CASSLDGQRNTEAFF,TGCGCCAGCAGCTTGGATGGACAAAGGAACACTGAAGCTTTCTTT
few,TRBV4-1,.,TRBJ2-4,CASSQEVPGERHIQYF,TGCGCCAGCAGCCAAGAGGTCCCAGGGGAGAGGCACATTCAGTACTTC
.,TRBV7-3,.,TRBJ2-1,CASSSAGGNEQFF,TGTGCCAGCAGCTCCGCCGGGGGAAATGAGCAGTTCTTC
.,TRBV20-1,.,TRBJ1-2,CSALNYGYTF,TGCAGTGCTCTTAACTATGGCTACACCTTC
.,TRBV5-1,TRBD1,TRBJ1-1,CASSWNPGQGNTEAFF,TGCGCCAGCAGCTGGAACCCGGGACAGGGGAACACTGAAGCTTTCTTT
.,TRBV5-5,.,TRBJ2-3,CASSWTASTDTQYF,TGTGCCAGCAGCTGGACAGCTAGCACAGATACGCAGTATTTT
.,TRBV19,TRBD1,TRBJ2-7,CASSVTGVGEQYF,TGTGCCAGTAGTGTAACAGGGGTGGGCGAGCAGTACTTC
.,TRBV28,TRBD1,TRBJ1-6,CASSSRQGDSPLHF,TGTGCCAGCAGTTCACGACAGGGTGATTCACCCCTCCACTTT
.,TRBV11-3,.,TRBJ2-1,CASSLRGQFGNEQFF,TGTGCCAGCAGCCTAAGAGGGCAGTTTGGGAATGAGCAGTTCTTC
.,TRBV5-1,TRBD1,TRBJ1-2,CASSSGQGTYGYTF,TGCGCCAGCAGCTCGGGACAGGGGACCTATGGCTACACCTTC
.,TRBV11-2,.,TRBJ2-3,CASSLTGNSADTQYF,TGTGCCAGCAGCTTAACGGGGAATAGCGCAGATACGCAGTATTTT
.,TRBV10-3,TRBD1,TRBJ1-5,CAISGQGGQPQHF,TGTGCCATCTCCGGACAGGGGGGTCAGCCCCAGCATTTT
.,TRBV6-5,.,TRBJ2-2,CASKGQANTGELFF,TGTGCCAGCAAGGGACAAGCGAACACCGGGGAGCTGTTTTTT
.,TRBV5-1,TRBD2,TRBJ2-1,CASYRTSGRNEQFF,TGCGCCAGCTACAGGACTAGCGGGAGGAATGAGCAGTTCTTC
.,TRBV5-1,.,TRBJ1-2,CASSSSAQGKYGYTF,TGCGCCAGCAGCTCATCCGCCCAGGGGAAGTATGGCTACACCTTC
once,TRBV28,.,TRBJ1-5,CASSLQGYQPQHF,TGTGCCAGCAGTCTTCAGGGGTATCAGCCCCAGCATTTT
.,TRBV30,TRBD1,TRBJ2-7,CALEYQQGAEYF,TGTGCATTGGAGTATCAGCAGGGGGCGGAGTACTTC
.,TRBV14,TRBD1,TRBJ2-7,CASSRDSGVYEQYF,TGTGCCAGCAGCCGGGACAGTGGGGTCTACGAGCAGTACTTC
.,TRBV7-2,.,TRBJ2-5,CASSLARGRETQYF,TGTGCCAGCAGCTTAGCAAGAGGGCGAGAGACCCAGTACTTC
.,TRBV4-1,.,TRBJ1-5,CASSPGSWNSNQPQHF,TGCGCCAGCAGCCCAGGGTCCTGGAATAGCAATCAGCCCCAGCATTTT
.,TRBV9,.,TRBJ2-7,CASSVSQGQEQYF,TGTGCCAGCAGCGTATCTCAGGGTCAAGAGCAGTACTTC
.,TRBV24-1,TRBD1,TRBJ1-2,CATSDRRTGAYGYTF,TGTGCCACCAGTGATCGCCGGACAGGGGCCTATGGCTACACCTTC
.,TRBV28,.,TRBJ1-1,CATADTEAFF,TGTGCCACAGCGGACACTGAAGCTTTCTTT
.,TRBV28,TRBD2,TRBJ2-4,CASTGGGTLAKNIQYF,TGTGCCAGCACGGGGGGGGGCACCCTAGCCAAAAACATTCAGTACTTC
.,TRBV18,TRBD1,TRBJ1-5,CASSPPPDRDQPQHF,TGTGCCAGCTCACCACCCCCGGACAGGGATCAGCCCCAGCATTTT
.,TRBV12-5,TRBD1,TRBJ2-7,CASGGTGVNEQYF,TGTGCTAGTGGAGGGACAGGGGTCAACGAGCAGTACTTC
.,TRBV9,TRBD1,TRBJ1-6,CASSPRDAGTGSNSPLHF,TGTGCCAGCAGCCCCAGGGATGCCGGGACAGGGTCTAATTCACCCCTCCACTTT
.,TRBV6-5,.,TRBJ1-6,CASSYDPQGWSPLHF,TGTGCCAGCAGTTACGACCCCCAGGGCTGGTCACCCCTCCACTTT
.,TRBV2,TRBD1,TRBJ2-7,CASSDDRGGSYEQYF,TGTGCCAGCAGTGATGACAGGGGGGGCTCCTACGAGCAGTACTTC
.,TRBV7-3,TRBD2,TRBJ2-7,CASSQGLSYEQYF,TGTGCCAGCAGCCAGGGACTATCTTACGAGCAGTACTTC
.,TRBV28,.,TRBJ2-3,CASSLRSGYTDTQYF,TGTGCCAGCAGTTTACGGAGCGGCTACACAGATACGCAGTATTTT
.,TRBV27,TRBD1,TRBJ2-7,CASSLVRGSYEQYF,TGTGCCAGCAGTTTGGTCAGGGGGTCCTACGAGCAGTACTTC
.,TRBV28,.,TRBJ1-1,CASRGLRTEAFF,TGTGCCAGCAGAGGACTCCGGACTGAAGCTTTCTTT
.,TRBV18,.,TRBJ2-2,CASSPNVLTPNTGELFF,TGTGCCAGCTCACCAAACGTCTTGACACCGAACACCGGGGAGCTGTTTTTT
.,TRBV28,TRBD2,TRBJ2-3,CASSDSGSPSTDTQYF,TGTGCCAGCAGCGATAGCGGGAGTCCTAGCACAGATACGCAGTATTTT
.,TRBV18,.,TRBJ2-2,CASSPPGQGNFNTGELFF,TGTGCCAGCTCACCACCGGGACAAGGAAATTTTAACACCGGGGAGCTGTTTTTT
.,TRBV20-1,.,TRBJ2-3,CSASSLRADTQYF,TGCAGTGCTAGTAGCCTTCGGGCAGATACGCAGTATTTT
.,TRBV6-5,TRBD1,TRBJ1-5,CASTSGGISNQPQHF,TGTGCCAGCACCTCAGGGGGAATAAGCAATCAGCCCCAGCATTTT
few,TRBV30,.,TRBJ2-7,CAWQGGLYEQYF,TGTGCCTGGCAGGGGGGCCTCTACGAGCAGTACTTC
.,TRBV30,.,TRBJ1-6,CAWSVRDKNSPLHF,TGTGCCTGGAGTGTACGGGATAAAAATTCACCCCTCCACTTT
.,TRBV9,.,TRBJ2-2,CASSPRGGVNTGELFF,TGTGCCAGCAGCCCACGGGGCGGGGTGAACACCGGGGAGCTGTTTTTT
few,TRBV5-1,.,TRBJ1-2,CASGGNYGYTF,TGCGCCAGCGGGGGGAACTATGGCTACACCTTC
few,TRBV7-9,.,TRBJ2-7,CASSPLVSYEQYF,TGTGCCAGCAGCCCCCTAGTCTCCTACGAGCAGTACTTC